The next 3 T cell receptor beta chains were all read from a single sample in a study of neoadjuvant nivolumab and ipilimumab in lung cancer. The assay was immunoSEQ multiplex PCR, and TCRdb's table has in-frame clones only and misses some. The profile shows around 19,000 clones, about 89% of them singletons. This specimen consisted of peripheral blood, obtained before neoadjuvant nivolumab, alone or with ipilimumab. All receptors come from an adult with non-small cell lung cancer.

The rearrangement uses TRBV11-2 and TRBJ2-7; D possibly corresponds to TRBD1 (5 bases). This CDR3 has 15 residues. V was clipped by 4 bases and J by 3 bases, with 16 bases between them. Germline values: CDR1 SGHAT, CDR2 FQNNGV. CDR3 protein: CASSYHVDKNYEQYF. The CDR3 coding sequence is TGTGCCAGCAGCTACCATGTGGACAAGAACTACGAGCAGTACTTC.

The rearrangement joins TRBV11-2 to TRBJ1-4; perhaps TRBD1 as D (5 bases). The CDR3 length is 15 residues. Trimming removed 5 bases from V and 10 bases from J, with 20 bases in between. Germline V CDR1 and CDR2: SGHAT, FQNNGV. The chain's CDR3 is CASSQGSLPGGKLFF. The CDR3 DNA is TGTGCCAGCAGCCAAGGGTCGTTACCCGGGGGAAAACTGTTTTTT.

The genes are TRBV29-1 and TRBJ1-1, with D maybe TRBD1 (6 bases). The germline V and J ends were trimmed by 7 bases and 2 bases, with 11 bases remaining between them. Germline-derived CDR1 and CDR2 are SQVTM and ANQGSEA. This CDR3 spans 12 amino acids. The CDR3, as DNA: TGCAGCGCCAAGACAGGCAACACTGAAGCTTTCTTT. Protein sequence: CSAKTGNTEAFF.